This TCR beta chain is drawn from a study of blood T cell repertoires in COVID-19. Measured with immunoSEQ multiplex PCR; TCRdb has only the in-frame clones, and not every one. The sample includes about 220,000 clones, 80% to 85% of them seen just once. Looked up from germline, CDR1 is LNHDA and CDR2 is SQIVND (reference sequence). This CDR3 contains 17 residues. V was pared by 4 bases and J by 4 bases, with 22 bases between. The TCR sequence derives from a woman aged 80 or over with COVID-19, enrolled during active disease. The material sequenced was peripheral blood. This sequence joins TRBV19 and TRBJ1-2; the D is unclear. The CDR3 nucleotides are TGTGCCAGTAGTAACCCCCCCGGCCAGGCGCTGTTCTATGGCTACACCTTC. This gives the protein CASSNPPGQALFYGYTF.